These T cell receptor beta chains were read from a single sample in a study of beta chain features in type 1 diabetes. Profiled with immunoSEQ multiplex PCR; TCRdb holds only in-frame clones, not every one. The sample gives around 500,000 clones, 11% of which show up once; 0.045% to 0.05% is in the top ten. The sequencing input was naive CD4+ T cells from blood. All receptors come from a woman aged 18-29 years in good health. CDR3s include the opening cysteine and the closing phenylalanine or tryptophan. Each record gives: V gene, J gene, D gene, CDR3 length, clone size, CDR3 protein, CDR3 DNA. D genes are given only for firm matches. Not every row has a clone size; where given, it reads once, few, many or a size class.

>TRBV6-5|TRBJ2-5|TRBD1|14|-
CASRTGQGQETQYF
TGTGCCAGCAGAACCGGACAGGGGCAAGAGACCCAGTACTTC
>TRBV29-1|TRBJ2-1|TRBD2|15|few
CSVEEYGGGPNEQFF
TGCAGCGTTGAAGAATATGGCGGGGGGCCAAATGAGCAGTTCTTC
>TRBV29-1|TRBJ1-4|-|10|-
CSVDTGKLFF
TGCAGCGTTGATACCGGAAAACTGTTTTTT
>TRBV11-2|TRBJ1-1|TRBD1|14|-
CASSSGTGARRAFF
TGTGCCAGCAGCTCCGGGACAGGGGCGCGGAGAGCTTTCTTT
>TRBV7-2|TRBJ2-3|-|14|-
CASSLKARTDTQYF
TGTGCCAGCAGCTTAAAGGCGCGCACAGATACGCAGTATTTT
>TRBV7-2|TRBJ2-7|TRBD2|15|few
CASSSPLAGAYEQYF
TGTGCCAGCAGCTCACCCCTAGCGGGTGCCTACGAGCAGTACTTC
>TRBV18|TRBJ2-4|-|14|-
CASSPDRAKNIQYF
TGTGCCAGCTCACCCGACAGGGCCAAAAACATTCAGTACTTC
>TRBV25-1|TRBJ2-1|-|15|few
CASSELRGEYNEQFF
TGTGCCAGCAGTGAATTAAGGGGAGAGTACAATGAGCAGTTCTTC
>TRBV5-1|TRBJ2-1|-|13|-
CASSLDQRFGQFF
TGCGCCAGCAGCTTGGATCAAAGGTTTGGGCAGTTCTTC
>TRBV12-5|TRBJ2-5|-|13|-
CASGLSGRETQYF
TGTGCTAGTGGTTTGTCAGGGAGGGAGACCCAGTACTTC
>TRBV9|TRBJ1-2|TRBD1|15|few
CASSKQGTRYYGYTF
TGTGCCAGCAGCAAACAGGGGACTCGGTACTATGGCTACACCTTC
>TRBV5-4|TRBJ2-3|-|12|few
CASSLVGDTQYF
TGTGCCAGCAGCTTGGTAGGAGATACGCAGTATTTT
>TRBV2|TRBJ2-4|TRBD2|16|-
CASRPGRELAKNIQYF
TGTGCCAGCAGGCCGGGGCGGGAGTTAGCCAAAAACATTCAGTACTTC
>TRBV7-9|TRBJ2-3|-|14|few
CASSLAGSTDTQYF
TGTGCCAGCAGCTTAGCGGGGAGCACAGATACGCAGTATTTT
>TRBV7-3|TRBJ2-7|TRBD2|16|few
CASSLSAGEGSYEQYF
TGTGCCAGCAGCTTAAGTGCGGGAGAGGGGTCCTACGAGCAGTACTTC
>TRBV7-9|TRBJ2-1|-|17|few
CASSLAKAAVSYNEQFF
TGTGCCAGCAGCTTAGCGAAGGCGGCGGTTTCCTACAATGAGCAGTTCTTC
>TRBV18|TRBJ2-3|-|13|few
CASSPVTTDTQYF
TGTGCCAGCTCACCGGTTACGACGGATACGCAGTATTTT
>TRBV7-8|TRBJ2-2|TRBD1|14|-
CASKVQGAAGELFF
TGTGCCAGCAAAGTACAGGGGGCAGCCGGGGAGCTGTTTTTT
>TRBV7-2|TRBJ2-3|TRBD1|16|-
CASSFMTGASTDTQYF
TGTGCCAGCAGCTTCATGACAGGGGCTAGCACAGATACGCAGTATTTT
>TRBV12-5|TRBJ2-1|-|17|few
CASGLVQILKPYNEQFF
TGTGCTAGTGGTTTGGTACAAATCCTCAAGCCTTACAATGAGCAGTTCTTC
>TRBV4-1|TRBJ1-5|-|15|-
CASSHLEGSNQPQHF
TGCGCCAGCAGCCACTTAGAGGGAAGCAATCAGCCCCAGCATTTT
>TRBV30|TRBJ1-1|-|12|-
CAWSTGGIEAFF
TGTGCCTGGAGTACGGGGGGTATAGAAGCTTTCTTT
>TRBV6-4|TRBJ2-7|TRBD2|14|few
CASSRLAGAHEQYF
TGTGCCAGCAGTAGACTAGCGGGAGCCCACGAGCAGTACTTC
>TRBV9|TRBJ2-3|-|12|few
CASSVSGDTQYF
TGTGCCAGCAGCGTTTCCGGGGATACGCAGTATTTT
>TRBV19|TRBJ2-4|-|13|few
CASSGGLKNIQYF
TGTGCCAGTAGTGGGGGCCTTAAAAACATTCAGTACTTC
>TRBV20-1|TRBJ2-7|-|11|-
CSARGTYEQYF
TGCAGTGCTAGGGGGACCTACGAGCAGTACTTC
>TRBV19|TRBJ1-1|-|13|few
CASNQRSNTEAFF
TGTGCCAGTAATCAGCGTTCGAACACTGAAGCTTTCTTT
>TRBV27|TRBJ1-1|-|10|few
CASGEYEAFF
TGTGCCAGCGGCGAGTATGAAGCTTTCTTT
>TRBV29-1|TRBJ1-4|-|13|-
CSVAASTNEKLFF
TGCAGCGTAGCAGCCTCAACTAATGAAAAACTGTTTTTT
>TRBV30|TRBJ2-1|-|13|few
CAWNELEYNEQFF
TGTGCCTGGAACGAATTGGAGTACAATGAGCAGTTCTTC
>TRBV7-9|TRBJ1-1|TRBD1|14|-
CASSLTGANTEAFF
TGTGCCAGCAGCTTGACAGGGGCGAACACTGAAGCTTTCTTT
>TRBV18|TRBJ2-3|-|13|few
CASSPPSVDTQYF
TGTGCCAGCTCACCACCCTCGGTGGATACGCAGTATTTT
>TRBV7-2|TRBJ1-5|-|14|few
CASSRDGPNQPQHF
TGTGCCAGCAGCAGGGACGGGCCCAATCAGCCCCAGCATTTT
>TRBV4-2|TRBJ2-7|TRBD1|16|few
CASSQSQGQSSYEQYF
TGTGCCAGCAGCCAATCACAGGGGCAAAGTTCCTACGAGCAGTACTTC
>TRBV4-1|TRBJ1-1|-|15|-
CASSHLFNRDTEAFF
TGCGCCAGCAGCCATCTCTTTAACAGGGACACTGAAGCTTTCTTT
>TRBV29-1|TRBJ1-4|TRBD1|13|few
CSAARDSGEKLFF
TGCAGCGCGGCACGGGACAGCGGGGAAAAACTGTTTTTT
>TRBV29-1|TRBJ1-1|-|13|-
CSAGQRMNTEAFF
TGCAGCGCCGGACAGCGAATGAACACTGAAGCTTTCTTT
>TRBV29-1|TRBJ2-3|TRBD2|18|few
CSVEDSLAGRQAPYTQYF
TGCAGCGTTGAAGACTCCCTAGCGGGACGCCAAGCCCCATATACGCAGTATTTT
>TRBV5-1|TRBJ2-2|TRBD1|14|few
CASQTGDLTGELFF
TGCGCCAGTCAGACAGGGGACCTCACCGGGGAGCTGTTTTTT
>TRBV9|TRBJ2-1|-|15|few
CASSVTPRIGNEQFF
TGTGCCAGCAGTGTTACTCCCCGGATTGGCAATGAGCAGTTCTTC
>TRBV7-3|TRBJ1-2|TRBD1|13|-
CASSLRTGKGYTF
TGTGCCAGCAGCTTAAGGACAGGGAAAGGCTACACCTTC
>TRBV9|TRBJ2-3|TRBD2|18|-
CASSGNSGTFGSTDTQYF
TGTGCCAGCAGCGGGAATAGCGGGACATTCGGGAGCACAGATACGCAGTATTTT
>TRBV7-2|TRBJ2-6|-|18|few
CASSLRWGRSSGANVLTF
TGTGCCAGCAGCTTACGGTGGGGACGGAGCTCTGGGGCCAACGTCCTGACTTTC